Listed here are 8 T cell receptor beta chains from one sample, sequenced in a study of identical twins. MiXCR was run by TCRdb on the 5' RACE reads, yielding one entry per CDR3 protein. The sample shows about 470,000 distinct CDR3 sequences, 20% to 25% of them seen only once. These data also featured in a second study, about T cells expressing NK-cell markers.

The sequenced sample was CD4+ T cells sorted from blood. The receptor source for this set is a young woman in good health.

This clonotype turned up a few times. This rearrangement joins TRBV7-2 to TRBJ2-3; either TRBD1 or TRBD2 may supply D (6 bases each). The CDR3 has 13 amino acids. In germline, CDR1 is SGHTA, CDR2 FQGNSA. Trimming removed 2 bases from V and 6 bases from J, with 9 bases in between. For the CDR3, the DNA is TGTGCCAGCAGCTTAAAGGGGGGCGATACGCAGTATTTT. Translation: CASSLKGGDTQYF.

This chain links TRBV5-1 with TRBJ1-1; possible D gene TRBD1, 6 bases. The germline V and J ends were trimmed by 1 base and 1 base, with 8 bases remaining between them. In germline, CDR1 is SGHRS, CDR2 YFSETQ. CDR3 length: 14 amino acids. For the CDR3, the DNA is TGCGCCAGCAGCTTGTGGGGGCCGAACACTGAAGCTTTCTTT. It is translated as CASSLWGPNTEAFF.

V and J are TRBV24-1 and TRBJ1-5, with TRBD1 matching 7 bases. The junction had 4 bases not matched to a gene; V was cut back by 3 bases and J by 9 bases. Germline assignment: CDR1 KGHDR and CDR2 SFDVKD. This CDR3 region has 13 residues. The CDR3 region has the DNA TGTGCCACCAGTGATAGGGGGCGCGGGCCCCAGCATTTT. As protein: CATSDRGRGPQHF.

The chain couples TRBV10-3 to TRBJ2-7; 7 bases align to TRBD2. The germline V gene has CDR1 ENHRY and CDR2 SYGVKD. The CDR3 contains 15 residues. V gave up 0 bases and J gave up 9 bases; unmatched junction bases: 11. DNA of the CDR3: TGTGCCATCAGTGAGTCGGGAGGGGTTACACGAGGGCAGTACTTC. Protein product: CAISESGGVTRGQYF.

The rearrangement uses TRBV10-3 and TRBJ2-2; D is unresolved. Germline lookup yields CDR1 ENHRY and CDR2 SYGVKD. This CDR3 is built from 13 residues. V lost 3 bases and J 4 bases, leaving 6 bases between the germline ends. The CDR3 is CAISDGLTGELFF. The CDR3, as DNA: TGTGCCATCAGTGATGGGCTCACCGGGGAGCTGTTTTTT.

The V call is TRBV12-3 or TRBV12-4, the J call TRBJ2-3; 8 nucleotides agree with TRBD2. The CDR3 is made up of 16 amino acids. Germline trimming cut 1 base from V and 0 bases from J; bases unmatched to any gene: 3. CDR3 nucleotides: TGTGCCAGCAGTTTAGACGGGAGGGATAGCACAGATACGCAGTATTTT. Residues: CASSLDGRDSTDTQYF.

This chain's CDR3 is CASSFVQGRNGYTF. CDR3 nucleotide sequence: TGTGCCAGCAGCTTTGTCCAGGGACGGAATGGCTACACCTTC. This chain links TRBV5-6 with TRBJ1-2; possibly TRBD1 for D (5 bases). From germline, CDR1 is SGHDT and CDR2 YYEEEE. This CDR3 has 14 residues. Trimming pared 2 bases from V and 6 bases from J, leaving 14 bases between.

The CDR3 sequence: CASSFGGATNEKLFF. The CDR3 DNA sequence: TGTGCCAGCAGCTTCGGGGGGGCAACTAATGAAAAACTGTTTTTT. The chain couples TRBV7-2 to TRBJ1-4; tentative D call: TRBD1 (5 bases). This CDR3 spans 15 amino acids. Between the trimmed V and J ends, which lost 3 bases and 0 bases, there was a span of 8 bases. Germline values: CDR1 SGHTA, CDR2 FQGNSA.